Listed here are 8 T cell receptor beta chains from one sample, sequenced in a study of vaccination and CD4 T cells after COVID-19. Sequenced with the Oncomine TCR Beta short-read assay was DNA taken from cultured CD4+ T cells. TCRdb redid the calling of the PCR reads with MiXCR, one entry per CDR3 protein. The table lists 7,000 or so distinct CDR3 sequences, less than 40% of them singletons. Antigens for these TCRs are unknown. Regarding treatment: approximately nine-day PBMC culture with coronavirus spike peptide pools or control peptides (ViraFEST assay). These CD4+ T cells came from an unexposed donor, sampled before the COVID-19 pandemic (2011-2018). The sequenced sample consisted of CD4+ T cells from blood, cultured in vitro. These TCRs come from a human donor in good health.

This clonotype was seen more than once but under ten times. The genes are TRBV7-9 and TRBJ1-2, with TRBD1 identical over 12 bases. Trimming cost V 5 bases and J 8 bases; bases outside gene matches: 9. The CDR3 is 15 residues long. Germline CDR1 SEHNR, CDR2 FQNEAQ (reference sequence). CDR3 DNA sequence: TGTGCCAGCAGCCCGCCGGGACAGGGGGCGATGGGCTACACCTTC. Translated: CASSPPGQGAMGYTF.

J is TRBJ1-2 and V is TRBV6-1; 8 positions match TRBD1. The V gene's germline CDR1 is MNHNS and CDR2 SASEGT. This CDR3 has 16 residues. The J segment lost 8 bases and the V segment lost 6 bases, leaving 17 bases of the junction unmatched. DNA for the CDR3: TGTGCCAGCAGCCGAAACGCCCCCGGGACAGGCGGAGGCTACACCTTC. Encoded protein: CASSRNAPGTGGGYTF.

The chain uses TRBV27 and TRBJ2-3; D unresolved. CDR1 and CDR2 from the germline V gene are MNHEY and SMNVEV (reference sequence). CDR3 size: 12 residues. V shed 4 bases and J shed 9 bases, with 11 bases lying between them. DNA of the CDR3: TGTGCCAGCAGTTCACAGCGCCGAACGCAGTATTTT. This gives the protein CASSSQRRTQYF.

This clonotype came up a few times. The V and J genes are TRBV12-3 or TRBV12-4 and TRBJ1-1, with 7 bases fitting TRBD1. J lost 7 bases, V lost 0 bases, and 5 bases had no gene match. The CDR3 spans 14 residues. The CDR3 region is CASSLAQGRNEAFF. DNA for the CDR3: TGTGCCAGCAGTTTAGCACAGGGGAGGAATGAAGCTTTCTTT.

CDR3 DNA: TGTGCCAGCAGTTTACACAGGGGTGATGGCTACACCTTC. Protein product: CASSLHRGDGYTF. The rearrangement joins TRBV27 to TRBJ1-2; 7 nucleotides line up with TRBD1. Germline V gene sequence: CDR1 MNHEY, CDR2 SMNVEV (reference sequence). The V segment lost 2 bases and the J segment 6 bases; nucleotides outside the gene matches: 3. CDR3 length: 13 residues.

The rearrangement joins TRBV5-1 to TRBJ2-1; D is perhaps TRBD2 (5 bases). CDR3 length equals 14 residues. V dropped 7 bases and J dropped 3 bases, with 14 bases sitting between them. In germline, CDR1 is SGHRS, CDR2 YFSETQ. CDR3: CASRGKDGYNEQFF. The CDR3 DNA follows: TGCGCCAGCCGAGGGAAGGACGGCTACAATGAGCAGTTCTTC.

This clonotype was recorded a few times. The gene calls are TRBV10-3 and TRBJ1-2, with a weak D call TRBD1 (6 bases). This CDR3 has 14 residues. V lost 7 bases, J lost 1 base, and 13 bases lay in between. Looked up from germline, CDR1 is ENHRY and CDR2 is SYGVKD. This CDR3 reads CAIMTTGLNYGYTF. The CDR3 DNA is TGTGCCATCATGACGACAGGCCTTAACTATGGCTACACCTTC.

J is TRBJ2-3 and V is TRBV6-4; perhaps TRBD2 as D (7 bases). Germline values: CDR1 MRHNA, CDR2 SNTAGT. V was pared by 2 bases and J by 3 bases, with 12 bases between. The CDR3 consists of 15 residues. Here the CDR3 DNA reads TGTGCCAGCAGTGACGGTGGGGGGGCGACAGATACGCAGTATTTT. Amino acid sequence: CASSDGGGATDTQYF.